The sequence of this TCR beta chain was determined in a study of T-cell memory formation after mild COVID-19. Study overall: Clusters of TCRs were largely donor specific.

Libraries for TCRalpha and TCRbeta carried sample barcodes and unique molecular identifiers via 5'RACE. TCRdb itself ran the 5' RACE reads through MiXCR, one entry per CDR3 protein. The repertoire holds hundreds of thousands of distinct CDR3 sequences, with roughly 17% as singletons. Comments on this clonotype: The antigen is not known.

V lost 0 bases and J 5 bases, leaving 10 bases between the germline ends. Germline assignment: CDR1 MGHRA and CDR2 YSYEKL. CDR3 length equals 15 residues. Study results and caveats: Mainly in CM and EM were contracting CD4+ clones; CD8+ were in EMRA. Cross-reactive memory appears to have joined, as suggested by some responding clones showing up in pre-infection memory.

The specimen sequenced was PBMCs or a T cell subset sorted from them (not recorded which). The receptor's source is a man between 18 and 35 years old who had mild COVID-19 (a few samples of this study predate the infection). Cell type and time point are not known. J is TRBJ2-2 and V is TRBV4-1; the D gene could be TRBD1 or TRBD2 (5 bases each). CDR3 sequence reads: CASSQDRGTTGELFF. CDR3 coding DNA: TGCGCCAGCAGCCAAGACCGGGGCACGACCGGGGAGCTGTTTTTT.